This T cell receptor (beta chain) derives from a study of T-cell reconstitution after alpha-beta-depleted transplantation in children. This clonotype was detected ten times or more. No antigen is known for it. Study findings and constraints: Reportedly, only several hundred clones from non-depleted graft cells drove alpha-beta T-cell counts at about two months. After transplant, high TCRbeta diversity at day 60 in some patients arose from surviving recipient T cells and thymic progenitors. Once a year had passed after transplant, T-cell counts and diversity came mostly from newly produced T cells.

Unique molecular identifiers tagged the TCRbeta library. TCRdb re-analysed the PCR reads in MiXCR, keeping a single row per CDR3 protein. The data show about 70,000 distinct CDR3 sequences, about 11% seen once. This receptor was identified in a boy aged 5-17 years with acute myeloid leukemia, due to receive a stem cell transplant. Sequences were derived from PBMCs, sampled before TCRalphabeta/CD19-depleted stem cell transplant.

CDR3 bases: TGTGCCAGCAGCTTGGGGTGGGGGAATTCCTACGAGCAGTACTTC. It codes for CASSLGWGNSYEQYF. The V and J genes are TRBV5-6 and TRBJ2-7, with D perhaps assigned TRBD1 or TRBD2 (5 bases each). The V end lost 0 bases, the J end lost 1 base, and 11 bases lay between the germline ends. The CDR3 contains 15 residues. Looked up from germline, CDR1 is SGHDT and CDR2 is YYEEEE.